This is a list of T cell receptor beta chains from one sample in a study of blood T cell repertoires in COVID-19. Repertoires were generated with immunoSEQ multiplex PCR, while TCRdb's copy carries only in-frame clones and drops some. This repertoire shows more than 12,000 clones, 85% to 90% found once; its top ten account for 2.4%. The specimen sequenced was peripheral blood. The receptor source for this set is a woman between 70 and 85 years old in a cohort sampled during active or convalescent COVID-19. The CDR3 runs from the conserved cysteine through the conserved F or W.

CDR3aa: CASSLGRRGNTDTQYF
v_gene: TRBV5-4

CDR3aa: CASSLGSSYNSPLHF
v_gene: TRBV7-2

CDR3aa: CASSPLKTGLIYGYTF
v_gene: TRBV5-6

CDR3aa: CASSQGQGAFYEQYF
v_gene: TRBV4-3

CDR3aa: CASRTYRDREFGGYTF
v_gene: TRBV4-1

CDR3aa: CASSVVRGGPADTQYF
v_gene: TRBV9

CDR3aa: CSASDRQASF
v_gene: TRBV20-1

CDR3aa: CASSQDLYPGQGTYEQYF
v_gene: TRBV4-3

CDR3aa: CASSLGRGSYEQYF
v_gene: TRBV7-2

CDR3aa: CAWSAGGEYNSPLHF
v_gene: TRBV30

CDR3aa: CATSGEGTYGYTF
v_gene: TRBV2

CDR3aa: CASSDTTGNYGYTF
v_gene: TRBV5-8

CDR3aa: CASRLVTSGNTDTQYF
v_gene: TRBV2

CDR3aa: CASSSGTGIFGNTIYF
v_gene: TRBV6-5

CDR3aa: CSAKPLLVAFF
v_gene: TRBV20-1

CDR3aa: CASSFAGPDTQYF
v_gene: TRBV5-6

CDR3aa: CASSLKGSYEQYF
v_gene: TRBV7-2

CDR3aa: CASSQEALAGMANTGELFF
v_gene: TRBV4-3

CDR3aa: CATSSEVMTGSGANVLTF
v_gene: TRBV15

CDR3aa: CASSPRLAGAISSYNEQFF
v_gene: TRBV19

CDR3aa: CASRLALGANGYTF
v_gene: TRBV27

CDR3aa: CASSVSGSEQYF
v_gene: TRBV27

CDR3aa: CASKTGKIEKLFF
v_gene: TRBV2

CDR3aa: CASSLAEGSGYTF
v_gene: TRBV5-1

CDR3aa: CASSLASGHEQYF
v_gene: TRBV7-2

CDR3aa: CASSHPGQAYNEQFF
v_gene: TRBV7-9

CDR3aa: CASSQGTTETQYF
v_gene: TRBV3-1/TRBV3-2

CDR3aa: CASSAQQANYGYTF
v_gene: TRBV7-2

CDR3aa: CASTKSGGIYEQYF
v_gene: TRBV11-3

CDR3aa: CSVGEGYNQPQHF
v_gene: TRBV29-1

CDR3aa: CASSLHRDGGYTF
v_gene: TRBV7-2